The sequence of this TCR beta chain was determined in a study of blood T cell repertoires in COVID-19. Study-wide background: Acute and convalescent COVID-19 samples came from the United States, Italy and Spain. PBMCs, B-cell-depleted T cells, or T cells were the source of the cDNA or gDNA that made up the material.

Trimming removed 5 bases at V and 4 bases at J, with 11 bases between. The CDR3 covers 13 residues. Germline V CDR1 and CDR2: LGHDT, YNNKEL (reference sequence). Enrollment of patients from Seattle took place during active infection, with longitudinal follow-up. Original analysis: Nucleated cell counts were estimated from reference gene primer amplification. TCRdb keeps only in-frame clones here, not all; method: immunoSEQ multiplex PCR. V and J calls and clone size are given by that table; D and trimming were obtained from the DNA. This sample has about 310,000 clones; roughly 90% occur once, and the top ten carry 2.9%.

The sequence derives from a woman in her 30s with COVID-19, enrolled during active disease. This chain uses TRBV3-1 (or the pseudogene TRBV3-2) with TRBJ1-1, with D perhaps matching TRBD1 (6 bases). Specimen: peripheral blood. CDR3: CASSSRQVTEAFF. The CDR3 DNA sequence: TGTGCCAGCAGCTCTCGACAGGTCACTGAAGCTTTCTTT.